This T cell receptor (beta chain) was sequenced in a study of response to subunit inactivated influenza vaccine. Study-wide results and caveats: Each seasonal influenza vaccination, the authors suggested, recruits few new T cells.

One entry per CDR3 protein results from TCRdb running MiXCR on the RT-PCR reads. Of roughly 790,000 distinct CDR3 sequences in the sample, around 20% were seen once. A note on this clonotype: Its specificity is not known.

There are 20 residues in the CDR3. Germline loops: CDR1 LGHNA, CDR2 YSLEER. The V gene end was trimmed by 0 bases and the J gene end by 1 base; junction bases not matched to a gene: 9. This chain connects TRBV4-3 to TRBJ2-6; 10 positions match TRBD1. This TCR derives from a man aged 45-65 years who received an inactivated influenza vaccine. The sequencing used PBMCs from blood, collected about 5 days after vaccination. CDR3 protein: CASSQDTDRGPGSGANVLTF. The CDR3, as DNA: TGCGCCAGCAGCCAAGATACCGACAGGGGGCCCGGGTCTGGGGCCAACGTCCTGACTTTC.